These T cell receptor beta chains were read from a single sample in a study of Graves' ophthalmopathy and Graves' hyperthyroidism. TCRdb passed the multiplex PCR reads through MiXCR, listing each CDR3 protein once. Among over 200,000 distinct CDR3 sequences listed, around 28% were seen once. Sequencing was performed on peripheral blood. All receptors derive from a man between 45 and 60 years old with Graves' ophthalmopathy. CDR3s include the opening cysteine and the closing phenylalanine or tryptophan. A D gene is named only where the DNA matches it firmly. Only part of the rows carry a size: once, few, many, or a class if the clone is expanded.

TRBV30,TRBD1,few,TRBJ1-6,CAWRRDREFSYNSPLHF,TGTGCCTGGAGACGGGACAGGGAGTTCTCCTATAATTCACCCCTCCACTTT
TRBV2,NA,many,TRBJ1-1,CASSGDSHTEAFF,TGTGCCAGCAGTGGAGACAGCCACACTGAAGCTTTCTTT
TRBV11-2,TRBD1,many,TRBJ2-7,CASSDTGVAHEQYF,TGTGCCAGCAGCGACACAGGGGTAGCCCACGAGCAGTACTTC
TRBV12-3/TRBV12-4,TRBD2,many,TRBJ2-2,CASRAGTSGNTGELFF,TGTGCCAGCAGGGCTGGGACTAGCGGGAACACCGGGGAGCTGTTTTTT
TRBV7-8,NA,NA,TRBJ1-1,CASSHRSSESTEAFF,TGTGCCAGCAGCCACCGGTCGTCGGAGAGCACTGAAGCTTTCTTT
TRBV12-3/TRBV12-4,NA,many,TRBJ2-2,CASSLARGTGELFF,TGTGCCAGCAGTTTAGCCCGGGGGACCGGGGAGCTGTTTTTT
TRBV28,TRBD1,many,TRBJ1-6,CASSPLRDSHNSPLHF,TGTGCCAGCAGCCCTTTGAGGGACAGTCATAATTCACCCCTCCACTTT
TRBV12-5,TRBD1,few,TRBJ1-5,CASGLRPGGQNQPQHF,TGTGCTAGTGGTTTGCGTCCAGGGGGCCAAAATCAGCCCCAGCATTTT
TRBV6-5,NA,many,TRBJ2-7,CASSYSQLNNYEQYF,TGTGCCAGCAGTTACTCGCAACTCAATAACTACGAGCAGTACTTC
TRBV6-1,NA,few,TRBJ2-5,CASSATGLVETQYF,TGTGCCAGCAGTGCTACGGGACTCGTAGAGACCCAGTACTTC
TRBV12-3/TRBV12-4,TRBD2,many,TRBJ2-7,CASSSDARRAGGHTYEQYF,TGTGCCAGCAGTTCCGATGCCAGGCGAGCGGGAGGGCATACCTACGAGCAGTACTTC
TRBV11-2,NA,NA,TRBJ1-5,CASSLEAGANQPQHF,TGTGCCAGCAGCCTCGAAGCGGGGGCTAATCAGCCCCAGCATTTT